This is a list of T cell receptor beta chains from one sample in a study of T-cell reconstitution after alpha-beta-depleted transplantation in children. Each CDR3 protein gets one entry after TCRdb re-called the PCR reads with MiXCR. Of hundreds of thousands of distinct CDR3 sequences listed, approximately 15% are singletons. The source was PBMCs, mostly from graft donor cells, collected 360 days after TCRalphabeta/CD19-depleted stem cell transplant. The receptors come from a male patient aged 10-17 years who had a stem cell transplant for acute lymphoblastic leukemia, so the T cells may come from the graft donor. Each CDR3 is given with its conserved first and last residue. The D gene is left open where the match is weak. Clone size is stated in some rows and not others, as once, few, many or a class when expanded.

few	TRBD1	TRBV7-6	TRBJ1-6	CASSYRTGGGGSPLHF	TGTGCCAGCAGCTACCGGACAGGAGGCGGGGGATCACCCCTCCACTTT
few	NA	TRBV7-9	TRBJ2-7	CASSVVGEQYF	TGTGCCAGCAGCGTTGTGGGCGAGCAGTACTTC
NA	NA	TRBV12-3/TRBV12-4	TRBJ1-5	CASSLKVSNQPQHF	TGTGCCAGCAGTTTAAAGGTTAGCAATCAGCCCCAGCATTTT
few	NA	TRBV5-1	TRBJ2-7	CASSGLGLGTYEQYF	TGCGCCAGCAGCGGACTGGGACTGGGGACCTACGAGCAGTACTTC
few	TRBD2	TRBV30	TRBJ2-1	CAWTGLGHNEQFF	TGTGCCTGGACGGGACTAGGACACAATGAGCAGTTCTTC
NA	NA	TRBV20-1	TRBJ2-1	CSARGTLTSSYNEQFF	TGCAGTGCTAGAGGGACTTTAACTAGCTCCTACAATGAGCAGTTCTTC
NA	NA	TRBV4-1	TRBJ2-7	CASSQVGRVRLFYEQYF	TGCGCCAGCAGCCAAGTAGGCAGGGTGCGACTATTTTACGAGCAGTACTTC
NA	TRBD2	TRBV10-2	TRBJ2-7	CASTEKGGRYNEQYF	TGCGCCAGCACCGAGAAGGGCGGGAGATACAACGAGCAGTACTTC
NA	NA	TRBV5-1	TRBJ2-7	CASSLKLVGVRFEQYF	TGCGCCAGCAGCTTGAAGTTGGTCGGGGTAAGGTTCGAGCAGTACTTC
NA	NA	TRBV20-1	TRBJ2-3	CSGTGARTDTQYF	TGCAGTGGTACGGGGGCGAGAACAGATACGCAGTATTTT
few	NA	TRBV20-1	TRBJ2-1	CSSPNNEQFF	TGCAGTTCCCCAAACAATGAGCAGTTCTTC
NA	NA	TRBV5-5	TRBJ2-2	CASSLGSGVPTGELFF	TGTGCCAGCAGCTTGGGATCCGGAGTCCCCACCGGGGAGCTGTTTTTT
few	TRBD1	TRBV4-1	TRBJ1-2	CASSQGRGQGRHYGYTF	TGCGCCAGCAGCCAAGGACGGGGACAGGGGAGACACTATGGCTACACCTTC
NA	TRBD1	TRBV7-9	TRBJ1-4	CASSTGGNEKLFF	TGTGCCAGCAGCACAGGGGGTAATGAAAAACTGTTTTTT
NA	NA	TRBV20-1	TRBJ2-1	CSARDTWRPYNEQFF	TGCAGTGCTAGAGATACTTGGCGCCCATACAATGAGCAGTTCTTC
few	NA	TRBV4-1	TRBJ2-3	CASSQPWDTQYF	TGCGCCAGCAGCCAACCATGGGATACGCAGTATTTT
few	NA	TRBV12-3/TRBV12-4	TRBJ1-5	CASKGPSNQPQHF	TGTGCCAGCAAAGGGCCTAGCAATCAGCCCCAGCATTTT
few	NA	TRBV2	TRBJ2-3	CASSEGPRDTQYF	TGTGCCAGCAGTGAAGGGCCGCGTGATACGCAGTATTTT
few	NA	TRBV3-1	TRBJ2-1	CASSQDGWGPGDEQFF	TGTGCCAGCAGCCAAGATGGGTGGGGGCCCGGAGATGAGCAGTTCTTC
many	TRBD2	TRBV20-1	TRBJ2-2	CSARGGGLMNTGELFF	TGCAGTGCTAGAGGGGGGGGACTAATGAACACCGGGGAGCTGTTTTTT
few	TRBD2	TRBV5-1	TRBJ2-1	CASSSGTSWDEQFF	TGCGCCAGCAGTTCCGGGACTAGTTGGGATGAGCAGTTCTTC
few	NA	TRBV7-2	TRBJ1-6	CASSSAYSPLHF	TGTGCCAGCAGCTCCGCGTATTCACCCCTCCACTTT
NA	TRBD1	TRBV18	TRBJ1-2	CASSPGQGAQGNYGYTF	TGTGCCAGCTCACCCGGACAGGGGGCGCAGGGGAACTATGGCTACACCTTC
many	TRBD2	TRBV6-2/TRBV6-3	TRBJ2-1	CASSLDSGSVYNEQFF	TGTGCCAGCAGCTTAGATAGCGGGAGTGTCTACAATGAGCAGTTCTTC
many	TRBD1	TRBV18	TRBJ1-4	CASSPGQASTNEKLFF	TGTGCCAGCTCACCCGGACAGGCTTCAACTAATGAAAAACTGTTTTTT